These 14 T cell receptor beta chains share one sample of origin, sequenced in a study of cytomegalovirus exposure and HLA in healthy donors. It was with 60 Vbeta and 13 Jbeta primers that the PCR ran. Sequenced by immunoSEQ multiplex PCR; TCRdb stores in-frame clones only, minus some. Of about 120,000 clones listed, under 70% are singletons. Sequenced input: PBMCs. These TCRs come from a man aged 25 to 45 in good health and CMV-seropositive.

The chain employs TRBV6-5 and TRBJ1-2; the D gene is possibly TRBD1 (5 bases). The CDR3 sequence is 14 residues long. V shed 5 bases and J shed 2 bases, with 12 bases lying between them. CDR1 and CDR2 (germline): MNHEY, SVGAGI. The DNA for the CDR3 is TGTGCCAGCAGTCGGGGGGACTTGAACTATGGCTACACCTTC. Translating gives CASSRGDLNYGYTF.

The J gene is TRBJ1-1, the V gene TRBV11-2; unclear D gene. CDR1 is SGHAT, CDR2 FQNNGV, per germline. Trimming removed 7 bases from V and 4 bases from J, with 13 bases in between. The CDR3 contains 13 residues. The CDR3 is CASTLRSGTEAFF. The DNA for the CDR3 is TGTGCCAGCACCCTGCGGAGTGGCACTGAAGCTTTCTTT. The variable domain in full, with the rest retrieved from reference TRBV11-2 and TRBJ1-1, is EAGVAQSPRYKIIEKRQSVAFWCNPISGHATLYWYQQILGQGPKLLIQFQNNGVVDDSQLPKDRFSAERLKGVDSTLKIQPAKLEDSAVYLCASTLRSGTEAFFGQGTRLTVV.

V is TRBV9 and J is TRBJ2-5; maybe TRBD1 (5 bases). Trimming cost V 1 base and J 4 bases, with 11 bases left between them. CDR3 length: 14 amino acids. Germline CDR1 and CDR2: SGDLS and YYNGEE. CDR3 protein: CASSVNRQGETQYF. CDR3 DNA: TGTGCCAGCAGCGTAAACAGGCAGGGAGAGACCCAGTACTTC.

The chain joins TRBV6-6 to TRBJ1-2, with D possibly being TRBD1 (6 bases). Germline CDR1 MNHNY, CDR2 SVGAGI (reference sequence). V was clipped by 2 bases and J by 5 bases, with 15 bases between them. The CDR3 contains 15 residues. In DNA, the CDR3 is TGTGCCAGCAGTTACGCCCCCGGACAGCCGTATGGCTACACCTTC. It codes for CASSYAPGQPYGYTF.

CDR3 in amino acids: CASILISGSDEQFF. For the CDR3, the DNA is TGTGCCAGCATTTTAATAAGCGGAAGTGATGAGCAGTTCTTC. The V call is TRBV2, the J call TRBJ2-1; a weak D match, TRBD2 (5 bases). The V end lost 7 bases, the J end lost 8 bases, and 18 bases lay between the germline ends. The V gene's germline CDR1 is SNHLY and CDR2 FYNNEI. The length of the CDR3 is 14 residues. Together with reference TRBV2 and TRBJ2-1, the CDR3 gives the full variable domain: EPEVTQTPSHQVTQMGQEVILRCVPISNHLYFYWYRQILGQKVEFLVSFYNNEISEKSEIFDDQFSVERPDGSNFTLKIRSTKLEDSAMYFCASILISGSDEQFFGPGTRLTVL.

The chain is built from TRBV7-8 and TRBJ2-5; no firm D call. Germline V gene sequence: CDR1 SGHVS, CDR2 FQNEAQ. There are 16 residues in the CDR3. V dropped 1 base and J dropped 2 bases, with 14 bases sitting between them. This CDR3 reads CASSLDVSPLQETQYF. The CDR3 DNA reads TGTGCCAGCAGCTTAGACGTAAGCCCGTTACAAGAGACCCAGTACTTC.

V usage is TRBV6-1 and J usage is TRBJ2-7, with D possibly being TRBD1 (6 bases). Germline V lookup: CDR1 MNHNS, CDR2 SASEGT. The CDR3 loop spans 13 amino acids. V gave up 6 bases and J gave up 6 bases, with 15 bases separating them. The CDR3 reads CASRRTEVREQYF. CDR3 nucleotide sequence: TGTGCCAGCAGGAGGACAGAGGTCCGCGAGCAGTACTTC.

The chain has TRBV25-1 and TRBJ2-7, with D perhaps TRBD2 (6 bases). CDR3 length equals 14 residues. Trimming removed 8 bases at V and 3 bases at J, with 17 bases between. Germline CDR1 and CDR2: MGHDK and SYGVNS. This chain's CDR3 is CASRWEVGDYEQYV. CDR3 nucleotides: TGTGCCAGCCGTTGGGAGGTCGGGGACTACGAGCAGTACGTC.

The chain joins TRBV25-1 to TRBJ2-3; TRBD2 matches 8 bases. The trim removed 3 bases at V and 4 bases at J, leaving 12 bases unmatched. CDR1 is MGHDK and CDR2 is SYGVNS in the germline V gene. There are 17 residues in the CDR3. The CDR3: CASSDSSGGGPADTQYF. The CDR3 nucleotides read TGTGCCAGCAGTGATAGTAGCGGCGGGGGGCCCGCAGATACGCAGTATTTT.

This clone was recorded only once. A read error may produce the germline difference seen at one junction end. V is TRBV7-7 and J is TRBJ2-2; 13 positions match TRBD2. The CDR3 runs 15 residues. CDR1 SSHAT and CDR2 FNYEAQ come from the germline V gene (reference sequence). The CDR3 DNA sequence: TGTGCTAGCAGCCCGGGGACTAGCGGGGCCGGGGAGCTGTTTTTT. Translating gives CASSPGTSGAGELFF.

The rearrangement links TRBV11-3 to TRBJ1-1; a possible D gene is TRBD1 (5 bases). The CDR3 is made up of 13 amino acids. CDR1 and CDR2 (germline): SGHNT, YENEEA. Between the trimmed V and J ends, which lost 7 bases and 6 bases, there was a span of 15 bases. This CDR3 is CASKMQGMPEAFF. The CDR3 nucleotides are TGTGCCAGCAAAATGCAGGGTATGCCTGAAGCTTTCTTT.

DNA for the CDR3: TGTGCCAGCAGCCCCCCGGAGGGGTACGAGCAGTACGTC. It codes for CASSPPEGYEQYV. The chain joins TRBV28 to TRBJ2-7; perhaps TRBD2 as D (6 bases). The V gene's germline CDR1 is MDHEN and CDR2 SYDVKM. Trimming pared 6 bases from V and 4 bases from J, leaving 13 bases between. CDR3 length: 13 residues.

This clone was seen only a few times. In nucleotides, the CDR3 is TGTGCCAGCAGCTCAGGGGATAGCAATCAGCCCCAGCATTTT. Protein: CASSSGDSNQPQHF. The gene calls are TRBV7-6 and TRBJ1-5, with D perhaps matching TRBD1 (6 bases). CDR1 is SGHVS, CDR2 FNYEAQ, per germline. The length of the CDR3 is 14 residues. Deletions cut 4 bases from V and 0 bases from J, with 7 bases between.

This chain connects TRBV7-6 to TRBJ2-1; no reliable D call. This CDR3 is built from 13 residues. Germline V gives CDR1 SGHVS, CDR2 FNYEAQ. V dropped 1 base and J dropped 13 bases, with 14 bases sitting between them. CDR3 amino acids: CASSLVPSEAQFF. The CDR3 nucleotides are TGTGCCAGCAGCTTAGTGCCCTCCGAAGCTCAGTTCTTC. The whole variable domain, remainder taken from reference TRBV7-6 and TRBJ2-1, is GAGVSQSPRYKVTKRGQDVALRCDPISGHVSLYWYRQALGQGPEFLTYFNYEAQQDKSGLPNDRFSAERPEGSISTLTIQRTEQRDSAMYRCASSLVPSEAQFFGPGTRLTVL.